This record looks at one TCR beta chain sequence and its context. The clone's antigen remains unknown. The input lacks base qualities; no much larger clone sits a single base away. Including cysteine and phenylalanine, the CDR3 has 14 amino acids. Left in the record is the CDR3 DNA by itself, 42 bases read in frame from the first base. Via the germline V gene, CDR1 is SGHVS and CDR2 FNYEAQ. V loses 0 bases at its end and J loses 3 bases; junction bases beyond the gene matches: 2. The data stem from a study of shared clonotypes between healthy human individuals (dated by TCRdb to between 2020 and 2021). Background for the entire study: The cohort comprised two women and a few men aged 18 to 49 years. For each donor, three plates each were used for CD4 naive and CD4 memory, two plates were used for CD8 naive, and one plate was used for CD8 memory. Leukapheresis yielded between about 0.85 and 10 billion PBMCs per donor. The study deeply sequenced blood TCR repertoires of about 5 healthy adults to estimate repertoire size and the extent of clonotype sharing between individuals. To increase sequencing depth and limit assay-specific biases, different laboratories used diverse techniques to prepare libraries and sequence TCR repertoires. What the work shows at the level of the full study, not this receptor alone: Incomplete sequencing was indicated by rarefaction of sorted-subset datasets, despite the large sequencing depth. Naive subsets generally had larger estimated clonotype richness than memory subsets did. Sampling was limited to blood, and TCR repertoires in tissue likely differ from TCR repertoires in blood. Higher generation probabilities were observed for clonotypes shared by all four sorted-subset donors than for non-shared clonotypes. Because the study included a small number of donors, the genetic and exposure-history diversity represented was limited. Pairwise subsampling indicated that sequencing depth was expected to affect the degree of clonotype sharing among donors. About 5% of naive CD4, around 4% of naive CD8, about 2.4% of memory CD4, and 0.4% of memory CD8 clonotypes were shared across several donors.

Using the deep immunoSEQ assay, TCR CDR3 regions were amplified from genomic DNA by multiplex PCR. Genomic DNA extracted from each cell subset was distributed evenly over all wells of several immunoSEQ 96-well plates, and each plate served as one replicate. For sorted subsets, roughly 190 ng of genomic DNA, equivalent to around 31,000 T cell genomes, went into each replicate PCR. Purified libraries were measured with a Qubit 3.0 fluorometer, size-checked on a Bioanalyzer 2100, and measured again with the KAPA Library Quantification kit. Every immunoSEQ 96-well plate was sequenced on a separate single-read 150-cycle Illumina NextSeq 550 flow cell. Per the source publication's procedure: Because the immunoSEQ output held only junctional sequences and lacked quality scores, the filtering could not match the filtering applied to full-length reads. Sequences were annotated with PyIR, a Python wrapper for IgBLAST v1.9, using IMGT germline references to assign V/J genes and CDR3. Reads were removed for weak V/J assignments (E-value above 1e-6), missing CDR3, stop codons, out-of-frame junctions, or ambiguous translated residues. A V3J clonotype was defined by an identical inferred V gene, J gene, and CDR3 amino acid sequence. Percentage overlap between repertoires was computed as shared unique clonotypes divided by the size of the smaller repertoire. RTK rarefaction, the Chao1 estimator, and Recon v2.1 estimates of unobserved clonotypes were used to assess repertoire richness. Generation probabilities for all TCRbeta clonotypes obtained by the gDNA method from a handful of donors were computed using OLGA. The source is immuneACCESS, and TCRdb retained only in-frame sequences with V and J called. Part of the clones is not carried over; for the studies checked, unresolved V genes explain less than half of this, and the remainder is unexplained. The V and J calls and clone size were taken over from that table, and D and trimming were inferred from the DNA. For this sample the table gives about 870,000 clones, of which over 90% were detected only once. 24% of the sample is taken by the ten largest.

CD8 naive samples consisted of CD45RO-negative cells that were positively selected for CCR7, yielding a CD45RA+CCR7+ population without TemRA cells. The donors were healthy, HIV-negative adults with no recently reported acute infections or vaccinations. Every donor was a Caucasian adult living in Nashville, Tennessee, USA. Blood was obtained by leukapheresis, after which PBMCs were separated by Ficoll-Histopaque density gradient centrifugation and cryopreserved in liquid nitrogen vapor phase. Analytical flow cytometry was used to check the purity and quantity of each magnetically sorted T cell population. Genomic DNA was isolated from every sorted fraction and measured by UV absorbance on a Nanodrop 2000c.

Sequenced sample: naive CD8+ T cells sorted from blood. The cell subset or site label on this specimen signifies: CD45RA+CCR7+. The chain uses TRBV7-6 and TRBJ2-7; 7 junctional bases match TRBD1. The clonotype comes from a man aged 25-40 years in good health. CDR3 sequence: CASSLAGTVYEQYF. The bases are TGTGCCAGCAGCTTAGCTGGGACAGTCTACGAGCAGTACTTC.